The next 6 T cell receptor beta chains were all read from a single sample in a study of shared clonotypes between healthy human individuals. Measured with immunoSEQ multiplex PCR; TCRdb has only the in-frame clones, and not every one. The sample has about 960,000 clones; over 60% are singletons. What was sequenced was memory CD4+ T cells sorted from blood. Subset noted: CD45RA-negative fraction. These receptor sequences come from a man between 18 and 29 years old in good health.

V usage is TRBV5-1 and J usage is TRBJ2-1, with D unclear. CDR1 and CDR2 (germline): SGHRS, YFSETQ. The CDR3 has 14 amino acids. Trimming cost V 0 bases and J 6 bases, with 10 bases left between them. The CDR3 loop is CASSLDSSSNEQFF. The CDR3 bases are TGCGCCAGCAGCTTGGACTCTTCTAGCAATGAGCAGTTCTTC.

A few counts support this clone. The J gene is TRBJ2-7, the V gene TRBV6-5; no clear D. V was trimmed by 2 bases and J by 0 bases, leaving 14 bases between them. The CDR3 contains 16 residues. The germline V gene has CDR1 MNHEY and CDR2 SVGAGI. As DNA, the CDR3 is TGTGCCAGCAGTTACGGCTCGGGCAGGAACTCCTACGAGCAGTACTTC. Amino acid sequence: CASSYGSGRNSYEQYF.

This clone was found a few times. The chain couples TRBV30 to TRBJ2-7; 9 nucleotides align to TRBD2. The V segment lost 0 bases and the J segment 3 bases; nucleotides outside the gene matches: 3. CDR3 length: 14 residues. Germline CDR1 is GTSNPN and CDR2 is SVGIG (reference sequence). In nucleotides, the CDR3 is TGTGCCTGGAGTGTGGGGACTAGCAACTACGAGCAGTACTTC. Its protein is CAWSVGTSNYEQYF.

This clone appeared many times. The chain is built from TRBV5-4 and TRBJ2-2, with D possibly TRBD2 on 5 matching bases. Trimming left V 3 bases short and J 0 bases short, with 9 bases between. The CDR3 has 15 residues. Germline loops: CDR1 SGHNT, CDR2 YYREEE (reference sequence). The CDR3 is CASSSTGTNTGELFF. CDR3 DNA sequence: TGTGCCAGCAGCTCGACGGGGACGAACACCGGGGAGCTGTTTTTT. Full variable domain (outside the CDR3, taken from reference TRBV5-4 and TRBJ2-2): ETGVTQSPTHLIKTRGQQVTLRCSSQSGHNTVSWYQQALGQGPQFIFQYYREEENGRGNFPPRFSGLQFPNYSSELNVNALELDDSALYLCASSSTGTNTGELFFGEGSRLTVL.

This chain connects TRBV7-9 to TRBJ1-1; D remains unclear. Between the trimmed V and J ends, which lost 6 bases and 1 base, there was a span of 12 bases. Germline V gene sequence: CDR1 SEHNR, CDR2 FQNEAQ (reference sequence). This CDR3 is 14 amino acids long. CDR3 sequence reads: CASSPPNWNTEAFF. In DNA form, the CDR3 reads TGTGCCAGCAGTCCCCCCAACTGGAACACTGAAGCTTTCTTT.

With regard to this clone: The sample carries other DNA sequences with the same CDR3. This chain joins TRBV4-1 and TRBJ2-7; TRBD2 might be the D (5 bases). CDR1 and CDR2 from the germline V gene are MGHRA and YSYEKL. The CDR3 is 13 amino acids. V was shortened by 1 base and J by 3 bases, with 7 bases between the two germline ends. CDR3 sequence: CASSQGLSYEQYF. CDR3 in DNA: TGCGCCAGCAGCCAAGGACTAAGCTACGAGCAGTACTTC.